These 30 T cell receptor beta chains were all obtained from the same sample, sequenced in a study of cytomegalovirus exposure and HLA in healthy donors. The PCR employed 60 Vbeta primers together with 13 Jbeta primers. TCRdb keeps only in-frame clones here, not all; method: immunoSEQ multiplex PCR. The sample spans 150,000 to 200,000 clones; the ten largest clones claim 2.1%. Sequencing input: PBMCs. Receptor source: a man between 25 and 39 years old in good health and CMV-seronegative.

Comment on this clone: Other DNA sequences of this sample code for an identical CDR3. The V gene is TRBV28, the J gene TRBJ2-7; 14 nucleotides match TRBD2. Looked up from germline, CDR1 is MDHEN and CDR2 is SYDVKM. The CDR3 runs 15 residues. The V and J ends lost 4 bases and 3 bases, in that order; junction bases with no gene match: 2. The CDR3 is CASSSGTSGSYEQYF. As DNA, the CDR3 is TGTGCCAGCAGTTCCGGGACTAGCGGGAGCTACGAGCAGTACTTC.

The V and J genes are TRBV19 and TRBJ2-3; 8 nucleotides match TRBD2. Germline V gene lookup returns CDR1 LNHDA and CDR2 SQIVND (reference sequence). The V segment lost 5 bases and the J segment 5 bases; nucleotides outside the gene matches: 9. This CDR3 contains 15 residues. The CDR3 protein is CASSPSAGGGDTQYF. The CDR3 DNA reads as TGTGCCAGTAGTCCTAGTGCGGGAGGAGGAGATACGCAGTATTTT.

The chain employs TRBV4-3 and TRBJ2-3; TRBD2 agrees at 7 bases. The germline V gene has CDR1 LGHNA and CDR2 YSLEER. The CDR3 has 14 amino acids. V lost 2 bases to trimming and J lost 6 bases; unmatched junction nucleotides: 5. The CDR3 is CASSQTAGWDTQYF. The CDR3 DNA is TGCGCCAGCAGCCAAACAGCGGGGTGGGATACGCAGTATTTT.

V and J are TRBV6-5 and TRBJ2-7; 9 bases map to TRBD1. CDR3 length: 15 amino acids. The ends lost 0 bases at V and 5 bases at J; junction bases unmatched: 5. Germline values: CDR1 MNHEY, CDR2 SVGAGI. The chain's CDR3 is CASSYSTGTGHEQYF. The CDR3 nucleotides read TGTGCCAGCAGTTACTCTACCGGGACAGGGCACGAGCAGTACTTC.

The genes are TRBV18 and TRBJ1-1; D is perhaps TRBD1 (6 bases). Trimming took off 3 bases at V and 0 bases at J, with 14 bases between the two ends. The CDR3 length is 16 residues. Per the germline V gene, CDR1 is KGHSH and CDR2 is LQKENI. CDR3 sequence (DNA): TGTGCCAGCTCACCGGACAGTGGCGACATGAACACTGAAGCTTTCTTT. The encoded protein is CASSPDSGDMNTEAFF.

The chain uses TRBV28 and TRBJ1-5; D gene unclear. This CDR3 has 15 residues. Per the germline V gene, CDR1 is MDHEN and CDR2 is SYDVKM. The V gene lost 7 bases and the J gene lost 3 bases, with 16 bases spanning the gap. The CDR3 coding sequence is TGTGCCAGCACCATACCAGGTTGGGCCAATCAGCCCCAGCATTTT. Its protein product is CASTIPGWANQPQHF.

This sequence joins TRBV5-4 and TRBJ2-7, with 10 bases matching TRBD1. J lost 5 bases, V lost 8 bases, and 7 bases had no gene match. Germline lookup yields CDR1 SGHNT and CDR2 YYREEE (reference sequence). CDR3 length: 13 amino acids. CDR3 in amino acids: CASYRQGANEQYF. The CDR3 bases are TGTGCCAGTTACCGACAGGGGGCGAACGAGCAGTACTTC.

The V gene is TRBV28, the J gene TRBJ2-2; D might be TRBD1 (6 bases). V was clipped by 3 bases and J by 2 bases, with 7 bases between them. CDR1 and CDR2 from the germline V gene are MDHEN and SYDVKM. The CDR3 covers 14 residues. The CDR3 reads CASSLGTNTGELFF. CDR3 coding DNA: TGTGCCAGCAGTTTGGGGACAAACACCGGGGAGCTGTTTTTT.

The chain recombines TRBV7-9 with TRBJ1-2; 8 nucleotides match TRBD1. Germline assignment: CDR1 SEHNR and CDR2 FQNEAQ (reference sequence). The CDR3 has 16 amino acids. V was clipped by 2 bases and J by 2 bases; unmatched bases: 7. The CDR3 here is CASSLLEGQVNYGYTF. As DNA, the CDR3 is TGTGCCAGCAGCTTACTGGAGGGACAGGTGAACTATGGCTACACCTTC.

The chain combines TRBV30 with TRBJ2-2, with D possibly being TRBD1 (6 bases). The CDR3 has 14 amino acids. The germline V gene encodes CDR1 GTSNPN and CDR2 SVGIG (reference sequence). V dropped 5 bases and J dropped 6 bases, with 16 bases sitting between them. CDR3 sequence: CAWGWGQGSGELFF. For the CDR3, the DNA is TGTGCCTGGGGTTGGGGGCAGGGGTCCGGGGAGCTGTTTTTT.

The CDR3: CASSSGGRGLSEQYF. The CDR3 region has the DNA TGCGCCAGCAGCTCTGGAGGTAGGGGGTTAAGCGAGCAGTACTTC. The chain recombines TRBV5-1 with TRBJ2-7; possibly TRBD1 for D (6 bases). The germline V gene has CDR1 SGHRS and CDR2 YFSETQ. The CDR3 is 15 amino acids. V was trimmed by 3 bases and J by 6 bases, leaving 19 bases between them.

The gene calls are TRBV4-2 and TRBJ2-5, with D possibly being TRBD1 (5 bases). This CDR3 comprises 15 residues. V shed 1 base and J shed 5 bases, with 14 bases lying between them. Per germline, CDR1 LGHNA and CDR2 YNFKEQ. The chain's CDR3 is CASSQGSLGVETQYF. DNA for the CDR3: TGTGCCAGCAGCCAAGGTAGCTTAGGGGTCGAGACCCAGTACTTC.

The chain is built from TRBV4-2 and TRBJ2-3; TRBD2 aligns across 13 bases. Trimming took 1 base from V and 4 from J; bases not matched to a gene: 8. This CDR3 is built from 18 residues. The germline gives CDR1 LGHNA, CDR2 YNFKEQ. The chain's CDR3 is CASSQAPGLAGDADTQYF. The CDR3 nucleotides read TGTGCCAGCAGCCAAGCTCCCGGACTAGCGGGAGACGCAGATACGCAGTATTTT.

Remarks on this clone: Other nucleotide sequences from this sample produce the same CDR3. This rearrangement joins TRBV19 to TRBJ1-1; D may be TRBD1 (5 bases). This CDR3 has 14 amino acids. The ends were cut back, 0 bases at V and 1 base at J, with 6 bases in the middle. Looked up from germline, CDR1 is LNHDA and CDR2 is SQIVND (reference sequence). The CDR3 coding sequence is TGTGCCAGTAGTATAGAGGGGGGGAACACTGAAGCTTTCTTT. This sequence encodes CASSIEGGNTEAFF.

The V gene is TRBV2, the J gene TRBJ1-2, with TRBD1 matching 10 bases. Trimming removed 5 bases from V and 8 bases from J; junction bases left unmatched: 8. In germline, CDR1 is SNHLY, CDR2 FYNNEI. There are 14 residues in the CDR3. The CDR3 protein is CASSWDRGRKGYTF. The CDR3 DNA reads TGTGCCAGCAGTTGGGACAGGGGAAGAAAAGGCTACACCTTC.

This chain uses TRBV7-2 with TRBJ2-7, with 7 bases matching TRBD2. Trimming took 3 bases from V and 5 from J; bases not matched to a gene: 4. Per the germline V gene, CDR1 is SGHTA and CDR2 is FQGNSA. The CDR3 is 13 amino acids. The CDR3 spells CASSLSGAHEQYF. DNA of the CDR3: TGTGCCAGCAGCTTGAGCGGGGCCCACGAGCAGTACTTC.

The chain is built from TRBV7-9 and TRBJ2-1; TRBD2 aligns across 12 bases. The CDR3 consists of 15 residues. J lost 4 bases, V lost 7 bases, and 5 bases had no gene match. Per germline, CDR1 SEHNR and CDR2 FQNEAQ (reference sequence). CDR3 DNA: TGTGCCAGCAAATACGGACTAGCGGGGTACAATGAGCAGTTCTTC. Translation: CASKYGLAGYNEQFF.

This CDR3 reads CSVEDRGQPQHF. The CDR3 DNA reads as TGCAGCGTTGAAGACAGGGGACAGCCCCAGCATTTT. This chain uses TRBV29-1 with TRBJ1-5; the D gene is possibly TRBD1 (6 bases). This CDR3 is built from 12 residues. The V and J ends lost 0 bases and 7 bases respectively, with 7 bases between them. Germline CDR1 SQVTM, CDR2 ANQGSEA.

The gene calls are TRBV21-1 and TRBJ2-3; the listed D gene, TRBD2, was not tested against the DNA. TRBV21-1 corresponds to a pseudogene. This CDR3 comprises 13 residues. In DNA, the CDR3 is TGTGCCAGCAGCAACTCCGGGGCAGATACGCAGTATTTT. Translated, it gives CASSNSGADTQYF.

The rearrangement joins TRBV19 to TRBJ1-1; D not resolved. Germline CDR1 reads LNHDA; CDR2 reads SQIVND (reference sequence). The V end was cut by 0 bases, the J end by 1 base, with 9 bases between. The CDR3 covers 15 residues. The CDR3 sequence: CASSIDGGGNTEAFF. CDR3 sequence (DNA): TGTGCCAGTAGTATAGACGGAGGTGGGAACACTGAAGCTTTCTTT.

The chain recombines TRBV18 with TRBJ2-7; D call uncertain. The V gene's germline CDR1 is KGHSH and CDR2 LQKENI. Between the trimmed V and J ends, which lost 3 bases and 3 bases, there was a span of 12 bases. The CDR3 has 14 residues. This CDR3 reads CASSPPGRSYEQYF. The CDR3, as DNA: TGTGCCAGCTCACCCCCTGGAAGGAGCTACGAGCAGTACTTC.

This chain links TRBV2 with TRBJ2-1, with D tentatively TRBD2 (5 bases). V lost 7 bases to trimming and J lost 9 bases, with 13 bases between them. This CDR3 comprises 12 residues. The germline CDR1 and CDR2 sequences are SNHLY and FYNNEI. In DNA form, the CDR3 reads TGTGCCAGCACCGCCAGAGGGAGTGAGCAGTTCTTC. Amino acids: CASTARGSEQFF. Full variable domain (missing parts from reference TRBV2 and TRBJ2-1): EPEVTQTPSHQVTQMGQEVILRCVPISNHLYFYWYRQILGQKVEFLVSFYNNEISEKSEIFDDQFSVERPDGSNFTLKIRSTKLEDSAMYFCASTARGSEQFFGPGTRLTVL.

The chain links TRBV29-1 to TRBJ1-1, with TRBD1 identical over 10 bases. CDR3 length equals 14 residues. CDR1 and CDR2 (germline): SQVTM, ANQGSEA. The V and J ends lost 8 bases and 5 bases, in that order; junction bases with no gene match: 11. The CDR3 protein is CSTWDRGSYTEAFF. CDR3 sequence (DNA): TGCAGCACCTGGGACAGGGGTTCTTATACTGAAGCTTTCTTT.

V usage is TRBV14 and J usage is TRBJ2-1; 8 bases fit TRBD1. CDR3 length: 15 residues. Per germline, CDR1 SGHDN and CDR2 FVKESK. Trimming at V came to 7 bases and at J to 4 bases, leaving 9 bases not matched to a gene. The CDR3 here is CASNYDRGLYNEQFF. The CDR3 bases are TGTGCCAGCAACTACGACAGGGGTCTTTACAATGAGCAGTTCTTC.

The J gene is TRBJ1-2, the V gene TRBV7-9, with a weak D call TRBD1 (5 bases). V shed 4 bases and J shed 5 bases, with 14 bases lying between them. The CDR3 consists of 14 residues. In germline, CDR1 is SEHNR, CDR2 FQNEAQ (reference sequence). CDR3 in amino acids: CASSSGTFTYGYTF. CDR3 in DNA: TGTGCCAGCAGCTCCGGGACTTTCACGTATGGCTACACCTTC.

The chain has TRBV27 and TRBJ1-6; maybe TRBD1 (6 bases). Germline V gives CDR1 MNHEY, CDR2 SMNVEV (reference sequence). With 2 bases removed from V and 7 bases from J, the gap between germline ends came to 15 bases. This CDR3 is built from 16 residues. The CDR3 DNA follows: TGTGCCAGCAGTTTACTGGCGACAGGCAAAAATTCACCCCTCCACTTT. Protein product: CASSLLATGKNSPLHF.

The rearrangement uses TRBV27 and TRBJ2-7; D is perhaps TRBD2 (6 bases). CDR1 and CDR2 from the germline V gene are MNHEY and SMNVEV (reference sequence). V was shortened by 5 bases and J by 4 bases, with 21 bases between the two germline ends. The CDR3 sequence is 16 residues long. The CDR3 coding sequence is TGTGCCAGCAGTCTAACTAGCAATCAACGAGCGTACGAGCAGTACTTC. Its translation is CASSLTSNQRAYEQYF.

This chain connects TRBV11-3 to TRBJ2-1; possible D gene TRBD2, 6 bases. Germline V gives CDR1 SGHNT, CDR2 YENEEA. The CDR3 extends over 13 amino acids. Deletions cut 1 base from V and 8 bases from J, with 9 bases between. CDR3 nucleotides: TGTGCCAGCAGCTTAGCTACTAGCCATGAGCAGTTCTTC. It codes for CASSLATSHEQFF.

The rearrangement links TRBV19 to TRBJ1-2; 8 bases are a match to TRBD1. The CDR3 has 15 residues. The V gene end was trimmed by 5 bases and the J gene end by 4 bases; junction bases not matched to a gene: 9. Germline assignment: CDR1 LNHDA and CDR2 SQIVND (reference sequence). The CDR3 nucleotides read TGTGCCAGTAGTCCCAGGACAGGGAGGAGCTATGGCTACACCTTC. The encoded protein is CASSPRTGRSYGYTF.

The CDR3 loop is CASSSYPTGKRNTEAFF. CDR3 DNA sequence: TGTGCCAGCAGTTCCTATCCCACAGGGAAAAGGAACACTGAAGCTTTCTTT. V usage is TRBV27 and J usage is TRBJ1-1, with D possibly TRBD1 on 6 matching bases. This CDR3 is built from 17 residues. Germline lookup yields CDR1 MNHEY and CDR2 SMNVEV (reference sequence). Deletions cut 4 bases from V and 1 base from J, with 19 bases between.